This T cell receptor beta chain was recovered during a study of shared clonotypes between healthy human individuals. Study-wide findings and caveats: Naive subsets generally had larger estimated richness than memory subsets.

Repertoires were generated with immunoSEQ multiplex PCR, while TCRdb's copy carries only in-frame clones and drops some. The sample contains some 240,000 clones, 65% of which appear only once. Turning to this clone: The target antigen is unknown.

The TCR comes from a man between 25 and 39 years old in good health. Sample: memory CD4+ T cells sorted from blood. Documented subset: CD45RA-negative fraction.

The chain's CDR3 is CASSRDTTSNTGELFF. The CDR3 DNA reads as TGCGCCAGCAGCCGGGACACTACTTCGAACACCGGGGAGCTGTTTTTT. The V call is TRBV5-1, the J call TRBJ2-2; TRBD1 is a possible D gene (6 bases). The CDR3 has 16 amino acids. Trimming pared 4 bases from V and 0 bases from J, leaving 13 bases between. Germline CDR1 reads SGHRS; CDR2 reads YFSETQ.